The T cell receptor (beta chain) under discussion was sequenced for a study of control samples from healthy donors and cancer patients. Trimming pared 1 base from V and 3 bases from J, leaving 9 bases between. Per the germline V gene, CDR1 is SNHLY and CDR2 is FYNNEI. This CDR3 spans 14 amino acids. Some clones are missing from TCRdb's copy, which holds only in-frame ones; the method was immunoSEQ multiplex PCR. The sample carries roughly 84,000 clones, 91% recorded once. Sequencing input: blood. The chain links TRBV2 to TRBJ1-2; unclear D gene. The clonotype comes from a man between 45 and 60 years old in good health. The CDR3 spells CASSEGSSYYGYTF. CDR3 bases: TGTGCCAGCAGTGAAGGCAGTAGCTACTATGGCTACACCTTC.